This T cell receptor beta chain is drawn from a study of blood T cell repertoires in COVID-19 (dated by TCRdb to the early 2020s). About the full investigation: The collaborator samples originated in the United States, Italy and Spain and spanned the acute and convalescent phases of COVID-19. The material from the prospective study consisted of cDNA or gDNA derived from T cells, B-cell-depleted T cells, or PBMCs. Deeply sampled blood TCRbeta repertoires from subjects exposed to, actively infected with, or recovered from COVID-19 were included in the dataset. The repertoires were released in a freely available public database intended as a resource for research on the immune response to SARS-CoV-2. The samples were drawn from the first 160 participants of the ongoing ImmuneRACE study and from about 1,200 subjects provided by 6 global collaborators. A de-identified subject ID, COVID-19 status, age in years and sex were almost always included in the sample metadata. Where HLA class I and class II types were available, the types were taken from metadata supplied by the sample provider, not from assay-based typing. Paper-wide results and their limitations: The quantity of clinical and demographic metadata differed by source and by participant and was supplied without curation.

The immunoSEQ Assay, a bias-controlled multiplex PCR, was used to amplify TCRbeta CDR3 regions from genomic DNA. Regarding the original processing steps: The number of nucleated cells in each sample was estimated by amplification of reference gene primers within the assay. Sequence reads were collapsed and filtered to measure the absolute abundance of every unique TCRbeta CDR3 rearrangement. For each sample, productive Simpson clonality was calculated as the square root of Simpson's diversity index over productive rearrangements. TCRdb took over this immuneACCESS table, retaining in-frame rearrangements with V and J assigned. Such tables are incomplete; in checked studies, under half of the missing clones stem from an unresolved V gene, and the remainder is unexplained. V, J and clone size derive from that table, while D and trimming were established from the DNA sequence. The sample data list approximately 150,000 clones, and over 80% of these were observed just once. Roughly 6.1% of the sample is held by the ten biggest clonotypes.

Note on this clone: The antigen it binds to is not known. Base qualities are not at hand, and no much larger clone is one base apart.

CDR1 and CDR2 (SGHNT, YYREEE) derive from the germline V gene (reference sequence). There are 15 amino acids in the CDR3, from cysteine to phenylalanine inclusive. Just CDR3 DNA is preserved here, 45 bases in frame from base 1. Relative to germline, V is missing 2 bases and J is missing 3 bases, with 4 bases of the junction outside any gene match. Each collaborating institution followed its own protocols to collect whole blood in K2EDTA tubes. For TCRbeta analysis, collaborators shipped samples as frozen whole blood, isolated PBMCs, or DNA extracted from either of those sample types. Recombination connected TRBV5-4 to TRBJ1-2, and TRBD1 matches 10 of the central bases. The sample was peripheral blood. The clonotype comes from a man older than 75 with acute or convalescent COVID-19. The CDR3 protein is CASSFPGQGYYGYTF. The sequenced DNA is TGTGCCAGCAGCTTCCCGGGACAGGGGTACTATGGCTACACCTTC. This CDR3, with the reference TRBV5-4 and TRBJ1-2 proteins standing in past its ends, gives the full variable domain ETGVTQSPTHLIKTRGQQVTLRCSSQSGHNTVSWYQQALGQGPQFIFQYYREEENGRGNFPPRFSGLQFPNYSSELNVNALELDDSALYLCASSFPGQGYYGYTFGSGTRLTVV.